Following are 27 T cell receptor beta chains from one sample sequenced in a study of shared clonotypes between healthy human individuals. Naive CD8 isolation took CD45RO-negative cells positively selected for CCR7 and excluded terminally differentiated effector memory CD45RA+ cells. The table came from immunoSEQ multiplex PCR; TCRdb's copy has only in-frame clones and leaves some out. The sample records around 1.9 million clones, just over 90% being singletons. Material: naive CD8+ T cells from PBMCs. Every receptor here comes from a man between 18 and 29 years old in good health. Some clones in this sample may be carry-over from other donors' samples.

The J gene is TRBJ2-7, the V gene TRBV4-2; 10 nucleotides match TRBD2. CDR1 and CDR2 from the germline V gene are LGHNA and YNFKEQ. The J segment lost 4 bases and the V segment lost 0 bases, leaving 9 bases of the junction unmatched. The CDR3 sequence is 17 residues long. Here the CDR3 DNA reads TGTGCCAGCAGCCAAGACAGGCTAGCGGGGGTTCTTTACGAGCAGTACTTC. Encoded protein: CASSQDRLAGVLYEQYF.

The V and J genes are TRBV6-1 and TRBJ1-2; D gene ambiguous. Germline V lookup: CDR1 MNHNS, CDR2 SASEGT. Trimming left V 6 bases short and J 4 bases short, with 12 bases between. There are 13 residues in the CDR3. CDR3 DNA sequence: TGTGCCAGCAGGAGTGGTTACGGCTATGGCTACACCTTC. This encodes CASRSGYGYGYTF.

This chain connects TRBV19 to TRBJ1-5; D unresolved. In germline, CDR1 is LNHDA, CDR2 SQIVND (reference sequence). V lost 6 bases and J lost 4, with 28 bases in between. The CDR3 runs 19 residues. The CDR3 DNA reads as TGTGCCAGTAGCCCCCCCCCTTCGACGGTTGATGAGGGTAATCAGCCCCAGCATTTT. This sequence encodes CASSPPPSTVDEGNQPQHF.

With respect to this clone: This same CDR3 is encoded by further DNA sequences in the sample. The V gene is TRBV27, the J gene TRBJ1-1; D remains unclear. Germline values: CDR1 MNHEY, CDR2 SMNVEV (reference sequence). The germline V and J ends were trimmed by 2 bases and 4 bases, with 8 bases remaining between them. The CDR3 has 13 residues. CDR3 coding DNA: TGTGCCAGCAGTTTACTGGGTGGCACTGAAGCTTTCTTT. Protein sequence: CASSLLGGTEAFF.

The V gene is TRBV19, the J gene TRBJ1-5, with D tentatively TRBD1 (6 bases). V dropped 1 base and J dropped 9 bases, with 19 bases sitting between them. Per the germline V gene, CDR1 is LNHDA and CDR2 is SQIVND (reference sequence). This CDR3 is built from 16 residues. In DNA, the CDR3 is TGTGCCAGTAGTATAGGACAGGCAATCATCGGCCCGCCCCAGCATTTT. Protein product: CASSIGQAIIGPPQHF.

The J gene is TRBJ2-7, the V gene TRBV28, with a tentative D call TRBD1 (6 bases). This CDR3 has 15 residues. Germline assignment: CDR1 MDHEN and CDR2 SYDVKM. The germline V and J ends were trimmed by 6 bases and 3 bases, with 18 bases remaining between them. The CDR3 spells CASSSHRERDYEQYF. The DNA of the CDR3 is TGTGCCAGCAGCTCCCACAGGGAACGTGACTACGAGCAGTACTTC.

The CDR3 bases are TGTGCCAGCACACCAAGCGGGAGCTTCTACAATGAGCAGTTCTTC. This gives the protein CASTPSGSFYNEQFF. The chain recombines TRBV7-9 with TRBJ2-1, with 8 bases identical to TRBD2. Germline assignment: CDR1 SEHNR and CDR2 FQNEAQ (reference sequence). V was clipped by 7 bases and J by 3 bases; unmatched bases: 8. This CDR3 has 15 amino acids.

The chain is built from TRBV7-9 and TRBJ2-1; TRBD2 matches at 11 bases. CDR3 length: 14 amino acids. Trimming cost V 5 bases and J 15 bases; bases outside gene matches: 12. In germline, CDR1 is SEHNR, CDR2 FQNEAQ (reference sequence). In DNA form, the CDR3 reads TGTGCCAGCAGCGGGAGGACTAGCGGGCAATGGTGGTTCTTC. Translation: CASSGRTSGQWWFF.

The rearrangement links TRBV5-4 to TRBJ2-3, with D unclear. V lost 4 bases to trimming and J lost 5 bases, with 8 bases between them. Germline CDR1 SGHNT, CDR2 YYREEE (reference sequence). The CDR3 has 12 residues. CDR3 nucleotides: TGTGCCAGCAGCACCCCCGAAGATACGCAGTATTTT. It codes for CASSTPEDTQYF.

As DNA, the CDR3 is TGTGCCAGCAGCCTGAACAGGGTTGATGAAAAACTGTTTTTT. Encoded protein: CASSLNRVDEKLFF. The genes are TRBV7-8 and TRBJ1-4; a weak D match, TRBD1 (6 bases). The CDR3 totals 14 residues. The V end was cut by 5 bases, the J end by 6 bases, with 13 bases between. Per germline, CDR1 SGHVS and CDR2 FQNEAQ. Full variable domain (remainder filled in from reference TRBV7-8 and TRBJ1-4): GAGVSQSPRYKVAKRGQDVALRCDPISGHVSLFWYQQALGQGPEFLTYFQNEAQLDKSGLPSDRFFAERPEGSVSTLKIQRTQQEDSAVYLCASSLNRVDEKLFFGSGTQLSVL.

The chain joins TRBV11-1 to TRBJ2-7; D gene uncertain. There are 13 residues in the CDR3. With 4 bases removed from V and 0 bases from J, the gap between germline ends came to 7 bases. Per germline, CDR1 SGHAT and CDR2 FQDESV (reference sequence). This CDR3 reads CASSWRSSYEQYF. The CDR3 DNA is TGTGCCAGCAGCTGGCGGTCCTCCTACGAGCAGTACTTC.

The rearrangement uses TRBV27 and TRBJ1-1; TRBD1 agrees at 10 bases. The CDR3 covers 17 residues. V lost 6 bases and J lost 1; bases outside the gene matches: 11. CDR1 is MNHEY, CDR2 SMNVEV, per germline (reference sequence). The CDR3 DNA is TGTGCCAGCAGCTCAGGGCCGGGACAGGGGACGAACACTGAAGCTTTCTTT. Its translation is CASSSGPGQGTNTEAFF.

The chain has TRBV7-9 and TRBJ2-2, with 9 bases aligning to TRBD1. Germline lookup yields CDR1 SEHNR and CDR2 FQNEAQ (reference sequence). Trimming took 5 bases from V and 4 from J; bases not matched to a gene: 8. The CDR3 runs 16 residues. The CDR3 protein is CASSPPGTGSTGELFF. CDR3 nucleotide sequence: TGTGCCAGCAGCCCCCCCGGGACAGGGTCCACCGGGGAGCTGTTTTTT.

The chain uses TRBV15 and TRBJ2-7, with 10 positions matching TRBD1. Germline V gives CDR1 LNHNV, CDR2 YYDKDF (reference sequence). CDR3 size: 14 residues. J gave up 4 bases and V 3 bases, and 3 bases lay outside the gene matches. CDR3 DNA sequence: TGTGCCACCAGCAGCGACAGGGGGCCTTACGAGCAGTACTTC. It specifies CATSSDRGPYEQYF.

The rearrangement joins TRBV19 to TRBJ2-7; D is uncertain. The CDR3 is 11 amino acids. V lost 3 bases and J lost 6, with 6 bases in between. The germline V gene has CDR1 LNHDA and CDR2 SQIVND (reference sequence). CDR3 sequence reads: CASSMSSEQYF. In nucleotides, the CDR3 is TGTGCCAGTAGTATGTCTAGCGAGCAGTACTTC. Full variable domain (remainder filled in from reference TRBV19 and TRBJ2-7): DGGITQSPKYLFRKEGQNVTLSCEQNLNHDAMYWYRQDPGQGLRLIYYSQIVNDFQKGDIAEGYSVSREKKESFPLTVTSAQKNPTAFYLCASSMSSEQYFGPGTRLTVT.

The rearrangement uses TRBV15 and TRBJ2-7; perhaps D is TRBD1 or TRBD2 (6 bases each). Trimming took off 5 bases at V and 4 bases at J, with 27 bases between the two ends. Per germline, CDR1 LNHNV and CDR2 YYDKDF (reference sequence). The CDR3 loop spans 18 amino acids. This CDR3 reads CATSERTGLRAGPYEQYF. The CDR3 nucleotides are TGTGCCACCAGCGAAAGAACAGGGTTGCGTGCGGGACCGTACGAGCAGTACTTC.

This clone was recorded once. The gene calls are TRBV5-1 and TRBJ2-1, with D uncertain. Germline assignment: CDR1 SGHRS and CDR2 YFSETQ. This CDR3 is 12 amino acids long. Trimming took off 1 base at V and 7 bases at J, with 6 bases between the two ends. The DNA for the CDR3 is TGCGCCAGCAGCTTGTTTAGTAATGAGCAGTTCTTC. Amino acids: CASSLFSNEQFF.

The CDR3 bases are TGTGCCAGCAGAATCCGGACAGGGGGCTTCGCTGAAGCTTTCTTT. Translation gives CASRIRTGGFAEAFF. The J gene is TRBJ1-1, the V gene TRBV5-4; 11 nucleotides agree with TRBD1. V lost 5 bases to trimming and J lost 6 bases; unmatched junction nucleotides: 9. Germline V gene sequence: CDR1 SGHNT, CDR2 YYREEE (reference sequence). This CDR3 region has 15 residues.

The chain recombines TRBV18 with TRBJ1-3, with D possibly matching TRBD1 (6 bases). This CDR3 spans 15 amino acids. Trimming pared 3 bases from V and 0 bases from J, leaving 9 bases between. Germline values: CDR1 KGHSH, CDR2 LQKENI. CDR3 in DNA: TGTGCCAGCTCACCGAGACAGGTCTCTGGAAACACCATATATTTT. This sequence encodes CASSPRQVSGNTIYF.

This chain's CDR3 is CARSPTWGTGPNTEAFF. The CDR3, as DNA: TGTGCCAGAAGCCCTACCTGGGGGACAGGGCCAAACACTGAAGCTTTCTTT. The V call is TRBV5-3, the J call TRBJ1-1, with TRBD1 identical over 9 bases. TRBV5-3 carries the ORF label, with uncertain function. This CDR3 is built from 17 residues. V gave up 4 bases and J gave up 2 bases; unmatched junction bases: 12.

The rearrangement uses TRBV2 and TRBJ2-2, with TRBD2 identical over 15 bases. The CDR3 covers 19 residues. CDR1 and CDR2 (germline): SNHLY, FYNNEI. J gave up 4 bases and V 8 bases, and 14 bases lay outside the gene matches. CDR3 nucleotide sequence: TGTGCCAGCCTTTCCCCGGGACTAGCGGGAGGATGGAGCACCGGGGAGCTGTTTTTT. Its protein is CASLSPGLAGGWSTGELFF.

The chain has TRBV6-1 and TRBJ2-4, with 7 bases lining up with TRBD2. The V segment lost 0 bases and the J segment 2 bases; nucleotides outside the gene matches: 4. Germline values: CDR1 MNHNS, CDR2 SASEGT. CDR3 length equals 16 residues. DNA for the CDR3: TGTGCCAGCAGTGAAGCGGGAGGGGATTCCAAAAACATTCAGTACTTC. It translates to CASSEAGGDSKNIQYF.

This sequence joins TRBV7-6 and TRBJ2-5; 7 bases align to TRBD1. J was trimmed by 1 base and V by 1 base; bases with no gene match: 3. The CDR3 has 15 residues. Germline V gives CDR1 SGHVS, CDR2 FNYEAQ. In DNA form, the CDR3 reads TGTGCCAGCAGCTTAGTCGACAGGGCCCAAGAGACCCAGTACTTC. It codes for CASSLVDRAQETQYF. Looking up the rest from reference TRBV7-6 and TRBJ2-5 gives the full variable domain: GAGVSQSPRYKVTKRGQDVALRCDPISGHVSLYWYRQALGQGPEFLTYFNYEAQQDKSGLPNDRFSAERPEGSISTLTIQRTEQRDSAMYRCASSLVDRAQETQYFGPGTRLLVL.

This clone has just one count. CDR3 loop: CSVATSGELTYNEQFF. CDR3 nucleotide sequence: TGCAGCGTCGCGACTAGCGGGGAACTCACCTACAATGAGCAGTTCTTC. This rearrangement joins TRBV29-1 to TRBJ2-1; 11 positions match TRBD2. This CDR3 region has 16 residues. V was pared by 6 bases and J by 2 bases, with 9 bases of the junction left unmatched. The germline CDR1 and CDR2 sequences are SQVTM and ANQGSEA.

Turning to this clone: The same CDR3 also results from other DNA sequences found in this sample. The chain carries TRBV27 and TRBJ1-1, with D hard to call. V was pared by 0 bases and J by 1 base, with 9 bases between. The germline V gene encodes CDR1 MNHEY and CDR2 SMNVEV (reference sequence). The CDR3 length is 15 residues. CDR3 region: CASSLSRGGNTEAFF. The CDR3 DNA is TGTGCCAGCAGTTTATCCCGGGGAGGGAACACTGAAGCTTTCTTT.

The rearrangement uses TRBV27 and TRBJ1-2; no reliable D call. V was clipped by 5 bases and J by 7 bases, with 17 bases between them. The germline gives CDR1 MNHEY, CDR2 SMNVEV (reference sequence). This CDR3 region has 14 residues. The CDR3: CASSRTGSGSGYTF. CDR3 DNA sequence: TGTGCCAGCAGTCGGACCGGTTCGGGCTCTGGCTACACCTTC.

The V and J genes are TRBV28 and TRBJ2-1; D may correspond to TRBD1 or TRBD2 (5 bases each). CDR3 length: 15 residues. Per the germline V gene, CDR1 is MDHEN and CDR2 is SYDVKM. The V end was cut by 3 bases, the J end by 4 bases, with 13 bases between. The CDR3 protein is CASSLGRVVYNEQFF. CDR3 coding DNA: TGTGCCAGCAGTTTGGGGCGGGTGGTTTACAATGAGCAGTTCTTC.